The TCR beta chain under discussion was sequenced for a study of pediatric ulcerative colitis. Method: immunoSEQ multiplex PCR; TCRdb's copy keeps in-frame clones and lacks some. The table shows 30,000 or so clones, with about 81% occurring only once. The CDR3 runs to 15 residues. CDR1 MNHEY and CDR2 SVGAGI come from the germline V gene. V was pared by 7 bases and J by 2 bases, with 7 bases of the junction left unmatched. One to two pinch biopsies were taken from the rectum during colonoscopy. Sequencing input: gut tissue. The rearrangement links TRBV6-5 to TRBJ2-5, with 10 bases that match TRBD2. This clonotype was obtained from a boy aged 5-17 years with mild ulcerative colitis. The DNA of the CDR3 is TGTGCCAGCAAGGCTAGCGGGGGTTTACAAGAGACCCAGTACTTC. As protein: CASKASGGLQETQYF.